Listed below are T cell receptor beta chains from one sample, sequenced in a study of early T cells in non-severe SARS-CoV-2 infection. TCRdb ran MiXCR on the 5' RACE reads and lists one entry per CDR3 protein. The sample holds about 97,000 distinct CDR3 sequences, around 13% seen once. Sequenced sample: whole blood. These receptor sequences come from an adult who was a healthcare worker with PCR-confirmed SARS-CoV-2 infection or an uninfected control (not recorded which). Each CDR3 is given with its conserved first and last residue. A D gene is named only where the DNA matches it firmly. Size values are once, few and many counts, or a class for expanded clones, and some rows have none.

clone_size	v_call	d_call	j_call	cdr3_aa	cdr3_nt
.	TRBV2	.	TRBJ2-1	CASSGRIGPGEQFF	TGTGCCAGCTCGGGACGAATAGGACCGGGAGAGCAGTTCTTC
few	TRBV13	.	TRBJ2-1	CASSLGPAGEQFF	TGTGCCAGCAGCTTAGGCCCAGCCGGTGAGCAGTTCTTC
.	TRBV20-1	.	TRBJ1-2	CSARDPARVNYGYTF	TGCAGTGCTAGAGATCCGGCGAGAGTTAACTATGGCTACACCTTC
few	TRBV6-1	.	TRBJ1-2	CASSEGTLYGYTF	TGTGCCAGCAGTGAAGGGACACTCTATGGCTACACCTTC
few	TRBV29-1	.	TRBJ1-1	CSVVQPRDTEAFF	TGCAGCGTTGTACAGCCCAGGGACACTGAAGCTTTCTTT
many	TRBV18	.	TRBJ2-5	CASSREAETQYF	TGTGCCAGCTCACGAGAGGCAGAGACCCAGTACTTC
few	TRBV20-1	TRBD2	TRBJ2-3	CSATGLAGAVDTQYF	TGCAGTGCGACCGGACTAGCGGGAGCGGTAGATACGCAGTATTTT
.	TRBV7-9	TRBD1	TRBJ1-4	CASSQLGQENEKLFF	TGTGCCAGCAGCCAATTGGGACAGGAAAATGAAAAACTGTTTTTT
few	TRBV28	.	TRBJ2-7	CASSENRPPHYEQYF	TGTGCCAGCAGCGAAAACAGGCCCCCCCACTACGAGCAGTACTTC
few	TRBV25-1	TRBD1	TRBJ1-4	CASSDSSLQGANEKLFF	TGTGCCAGCAGTGACTCCTCCTTACAGGGGGCTAATGAAAAACTGTTTTTT
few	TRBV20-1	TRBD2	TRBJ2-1	CSARDPLSSGSYNEQFF	TGCAGTGCTAGAGATCCGCTCTCTAGCGGGAGCTACAATGAGCAGTTCTTC
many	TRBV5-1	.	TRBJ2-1	CASSLKGLYNEQFF	TGCGCCAGCAGCTTGAAGGGACTGTACAATGAGCAGTTCTTC
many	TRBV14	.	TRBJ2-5	CASSQEGNAETQYF	TGTGCCAGCAGCCAAGAGGGCAACGCGGAGACCCAGTACTTC
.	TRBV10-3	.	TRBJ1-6	CVIRGRSTLHF	TGTGTCATCAGGGGCAGGAGTACCCTCCACTTT
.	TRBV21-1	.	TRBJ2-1	CGSSRSVFGPLADEQFF	TGTGGCAGCAGCAGGTCTGTGTTCGGACCCCTGGCCGATGAGCAGTTCTTC
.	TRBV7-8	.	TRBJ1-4	CASSLLGTSSEKLFF	TGTGCCAGCAGCTTATTGGGGACGTCGAGTGAAAAACTGTTTTTT
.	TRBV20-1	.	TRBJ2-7	CSARRAGHRSYEQYF	TGCAGTGCTAGACGCGCGGGGCACCGCTCCTACGAGCAGTACTTC
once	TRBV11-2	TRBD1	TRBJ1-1	CASSYGTAKEAFF	TGTGCCAGCAGCTATGGGACAGCCAAGGAAGCTTTCTTT
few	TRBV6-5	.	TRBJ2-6	CASSYAAGTRLGSGANVLTF	TGTGCCAGCAGTTACGCCGCCGGGACGAGATTGGGTTCTGGGGCCAACGTCCTGACTTTC
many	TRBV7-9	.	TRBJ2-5	CASSLGTSRYQETQYF	TGTGCCAGCAGCTTAGGGACAAGCCGGTACCAAGAGACCCAGTACTTC
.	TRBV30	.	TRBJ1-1	CACPRAPGAGAFF	TGTGCCTGCCCCCGGGCACCAGGGGCGGGAGCTTTCTTT
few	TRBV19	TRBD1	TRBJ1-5	CASSIPGGYNQPQHF	TGTGCCAGTAGTATCCCAGGGGGCTACAATCAGCCCCAGCATTTT
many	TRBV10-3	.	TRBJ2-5	CAISGRMGTQYF	TGTGCCATCAGTGGCCGGATGGGGACCCAGTACTTC
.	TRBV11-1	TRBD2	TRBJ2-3	CASSLEEASGRYSF	TGTGCCAGCAGCTTAGAGGAGGCTAGCGGGAGGTACAGTTTT
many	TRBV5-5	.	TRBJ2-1	CASSSLRDEQFF	TGTGCCAGCAGCTCGCTAAGGGATGAGCAGTTCTTC
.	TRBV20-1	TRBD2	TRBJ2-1	CSARVSAGGGYNEQFF	TGCAGTGCTAGAGTCTCGGCGGGAGGTGGCTACAATGAGCAGTTCTTC
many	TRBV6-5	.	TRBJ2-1	CASSYSISDEQFF	TGTGCCAGCAGTTACTCGATTAGCGATGAGCAGTTCTTC
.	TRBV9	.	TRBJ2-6	CASSLSMDGANVLTF	TGTGCCAGCAGCCTGTCAATGGACGGGGCCAACGTCCTGACTTTC
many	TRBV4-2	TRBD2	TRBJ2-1	CASSQGLAGSSYNEQFF	TGTGCCAGCAGCCAAGGACTAGCGGGTAGCTCCTACAATGAGCAGTTCTTC
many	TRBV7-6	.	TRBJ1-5	CASSVLNREGDQPQHF	TGTGCCAGCAGCGTCCTTAACAGGGAAGGCGATCAGCCCCAGCATTTT
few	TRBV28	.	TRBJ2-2	CASMMNGELFF	TGTGCCAGCATGATGAACGGGGAGCTGTTTTTT
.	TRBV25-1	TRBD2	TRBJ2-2	CASTRPGLETGELFF	TGTGCCAGTACGCGTCCGGGACTAGAGACCGGGGAGCTGTTTTTT
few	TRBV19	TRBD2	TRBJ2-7	CASSPRTSGISEQYF	TGTGCCAGTAGTCCCCGGACTAGCGGGATATCCGAGCAGTACTTC
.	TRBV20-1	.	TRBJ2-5	CSARYRDMETQYF	TGCAGTGCTAGATACCGGGACATGGAGACCCAGTACTTC
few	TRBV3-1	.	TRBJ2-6	CASSQEQWVRSGANVLTF	TGTGCCAGCAGCCAAGAACAGTGGGTCAGGTCTGGGGCCAACGTCCTGACTTTC
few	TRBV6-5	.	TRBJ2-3	CASRGDNTDTQYF	TGTGCCAGCAGGGGGGACAACACAGATACGCAGTATTTT
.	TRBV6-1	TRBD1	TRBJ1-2	CASSEAVRGEYGYTF	TGTGCCAGCAGTGAAGCGGTCAGGGGGGAGTATGGCTACACCTTC
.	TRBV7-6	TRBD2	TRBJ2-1	CASSIYSSGRTYNEQFF	TGTGCCAGCAGCATTTACTCTAGCGGGAGGACCTACAATGAGCAGTTCTTC
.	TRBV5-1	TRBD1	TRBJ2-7	CASSWDRIYEQYF	TGCGCCAGCAGCTGGGACAGGATATACGAGCAGTACTTC
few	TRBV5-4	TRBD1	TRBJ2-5	CASSVTGTSRETQYF	TGTGCCAGCAGCGTGACAGGGACATCGAGGGAGACCCAGTACTTC
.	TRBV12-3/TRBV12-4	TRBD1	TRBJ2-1	CASTSTGAGYNEQFF	TGTGCCAGCACCTCGACAGGGGCGGGGTACAATGAGCAGTTCTTC
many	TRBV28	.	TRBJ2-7	CASSLAADSYEQYF	TGTGCCAGCAGTTTGGCCGCTGACTCCTACGAGCAGTACTTC
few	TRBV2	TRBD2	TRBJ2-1	CASSLTSGRATWGNEQFF	TGTGCCAGCAGTTTAACTAGCGGGAGGGCCACGTGGGGCAATGAGCAGTTCTTC
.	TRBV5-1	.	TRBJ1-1	CASSFTQGNTEAFF	TGCGCCAGCAGCTTTACACAGGGGAACACTGAAGCTTTCTTT
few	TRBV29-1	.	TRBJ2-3	CSVEDLRGTDTQYF	TGCAGCGTTGAAGATCTCCGTGGCACAGATACGCAGTATTTT
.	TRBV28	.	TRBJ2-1	CASRRTGSDEQFF	TGTGCCAGCAGGAGGACTGGTAGCGATGAGCAGTTCTTC